These T cell receptor beta chains were read from a single sample in a study of T cells in localized non-small cell lung cancer. The protocol was immunoSEQ multiplex PCR, while the TCRdb copy is restricted to in-frame clones and leaves out a portion. The data show 50,000 or so clones, approximately 82% seen once. The sample in question was peripheral blood, obtained before any cancer treatment. The receptors come from a female donor of 60 years or more with stage II squamous cell lung carcinoma. Each CDR3 is given with its conserved first and last residue. The D gene is left open where the match is weak. Clone size appears in some rows only: once, few, many, or a class for an expanded clone.

V gene	clone size	J gene	D gene	CDR3 DNA	CDR3 protein
TRBV14	NA	TRBJ1-6	NA	TGTGCCAGCAGCTGGAGGGGGGGCGCGACGAATTCACCCCTCCACTTT	CASSWRGGATNSPLHF
TRBV4-2	NA	TRBJ1-2	NA	TGTGCCAGCAGCCAACAGGGGCCGGGGCTTAACTATGGCTACACCTTC	CASSQQGPGLNYGYTF
TRBV5-5	NA	TRBJ1-4	NA	TGTGCCAGCAGCTTGGAGGTTAGGGGAGGTAATGAAAAACTGTTTTTT	CASSLEVRGGNEKLFF
TRBV5-8	NA	TRBJ2-1	NA	TGTGCCAGCAGCCAGACGACGGGGAGCTCCTACAATGAGCAGTTCTTC	CASSQTTGSSYNEQFF
TRBV5-1	NA	TRBJ2-7	NA	TGCGCCAGCAGCTTGGGGGACGAGCAGTACTTC	CASSLGDEQYF
TRBV5-1	once	TRBJ2-3	TRBD1	TGCGCCAGCAGCCCCCGGGACAGGGGGACAGATACGCAGTATTTT	CASSPRDRGTDTQYF
TRBV7-9	NA	TRBJ2-5	NA	TGTGCCAGCAGCTTATCGGAGACCCAGTACTTC	CASSLSETQYF
TRBV6-5	NA	TRBJ1-2	NA	TGTGCCAGCACCGACTGGGGAAATGGCTACACCTTC	CASTDWGNGYTF
TRBV10-1	many	TRBJ2-1	NA	TGCGCCAGCAGTGGATGGGGGGTAAAAGATGAGCAGTTCTTC	CASSGWGVKDEQFF
TRBV6-6	once	TRBJ1-2	NA	TGTGCCAGCAGTTTCGAACGTATCTATGGCTACACCTTC	CASSFERIYGYTF
TRBV9	NA	TRBJ1-1	NA	TGTGCCAGCAGCCCCTCGGGTGGAACTGAAGCTTTCTTT	CASSPSGGTEAFF
TRBV2	hyperexpanded	TRBJ1-2	NA	TGTGCCAGCAGTGAAAGAGGAAATGGCTACACCTTC	CASSERGNGYTF
TRBV9	NA	TRBJ2-3	TRBD1	TGTGCCAGCAGCGACGGGACAGGAGAAGATACGCAGTATTTT	CASSDGTGEDTQYF
TRBV19	NA	TRBJ2-3	NA	TGTGCCAGTACCCCGGGCAGAGGAGATACGCAGTATTTT	CASTPGRGDTQYF
TRBV5-1	NA	TRBJ1-2	NA	TGCGCCAGCAGCTTGGAACAGCCACCCCTCTTATACACCTTC	CASSLEQPPLLYTF
TRBV5-6	NA	TRBJ1-2	NA	TGTGCCAGCAGCTCCACGGGGATGCTAAGCTATGGCTACACCTTC	CASSSTGMLSYGYTF
TRBV5-1	NA	TRBJ2-6	NA	TGCGCCAGCAGTCCGACTTCTGGGGCCAACGTCCTGACTTTC	CASSPTSGANVLTF
TRBV13	NA	TRBJ2-7	TRBD2	TGTGCCAGCAGCTTGCGGGGGACTACCTACGAGCAGTACTTC	CASSLRGTTYEQYF
TRBV4-3	once	TRBJ1-2	NA	TGCGCCAGCAGCCAAGAGAGTACGATTCGGTATGGCTACACCTTC	CASSQESTIRYGYTF
TRBV11-2	NA	TRBJ1-4	NA	TGTGCCAGCAGCTTAGGCGCGGGAAATGAAAAACTGTTTTTT	CASSLGAGNEKLFF
TRBV19	NA	TRBJ2-1	NA	TGTGCCAGTAGTGCCCCACCGGGACTTCCGGCGCATGAGCAGTTCTTC	CASSAPPGLPAHEQFF
TRBV11-2	NA	TRBJ2-1	NA	TGTGCCAGCAGCCCCAGACCAGGGATCGAGCAGTTCTTC	CASSPRPGIEQFF
TRBV20-1	few	TRBJ2-1	TRBD1	TGCAGTGCCCCCCAAGGGGGCTCCCAGTTCTTC	CSAPQGGSQFF
TRBV5-1	NA	TRBJ1-5	NA	TGCGCCAGCAGCTTGGGCAATAGCAATCAGCCCCAGCATTTT	CASSLGNSNQPQHF
TRBV6-5	NA	TRBJ1-2	TRBD1	TGTGCCAGCAGTCGACAGGGAAACTATGGCTACACCTTC	CASSRQGNYGYTF
TRBV7-9	NA	TRBJ1-1	TRBD1	TGTGCCAGCAGCCCCGACAGGGGCGGTGGCGCTTTCTTT	CASSPDRGGGAFF
TRBV18	NA	TRBJ1-5	NA	TGTGCCAGCTCACCCGCGGGAACAGGGCGGAATCAGCCCCAGCATTTT	CASSPAGTGRNQPQHF
TRBV7-9	NA	TRBJ1-1	NA	TGTGCCGGGTCAGACAGCGGGAATGAGGACACTGAAGCTTTCTTT	CAGSDSGNEDTEAFF